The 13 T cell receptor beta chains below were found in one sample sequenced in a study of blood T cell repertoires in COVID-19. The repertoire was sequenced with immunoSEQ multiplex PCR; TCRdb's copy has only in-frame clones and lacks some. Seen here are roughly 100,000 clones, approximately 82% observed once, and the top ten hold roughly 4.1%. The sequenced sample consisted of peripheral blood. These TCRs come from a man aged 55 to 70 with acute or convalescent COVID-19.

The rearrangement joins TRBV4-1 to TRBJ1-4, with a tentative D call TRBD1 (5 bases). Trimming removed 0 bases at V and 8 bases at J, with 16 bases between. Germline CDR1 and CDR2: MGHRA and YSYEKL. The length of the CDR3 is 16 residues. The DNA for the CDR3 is TGCGCCAGCAGCCAAGATCGGGGGACTGCTCAGGAAAAACTGTTTTTT. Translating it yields CASSQDRGTAQEKLFF.

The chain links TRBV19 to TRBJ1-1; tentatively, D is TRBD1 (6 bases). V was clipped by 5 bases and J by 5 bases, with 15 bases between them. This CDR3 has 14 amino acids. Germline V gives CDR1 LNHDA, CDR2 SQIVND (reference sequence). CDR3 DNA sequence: TGTGCCAGTAGTGTCTCAGGGGCGAATACTGAAGCTTTCTTT. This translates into CASSVSGANTEAFF.

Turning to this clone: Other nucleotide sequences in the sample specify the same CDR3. CDR3: CASSSYRGPTEAFF. In nucleotides, the CDR3 is TGTGCCAGCAGCTCCTACAGGGGGCCCACTGAAGCTTTCTTT. The V gene is TRBV7-2, the J gene TRBJ1-1; TRBD1 agrees at 9 bases. The CDR3 has 14 residues. The germline V gene encodes CDR1 SGHTA and CDR2 FQGNSA. V was clipped by 4 bases and J by 4 bases; unmatched bases: 4.

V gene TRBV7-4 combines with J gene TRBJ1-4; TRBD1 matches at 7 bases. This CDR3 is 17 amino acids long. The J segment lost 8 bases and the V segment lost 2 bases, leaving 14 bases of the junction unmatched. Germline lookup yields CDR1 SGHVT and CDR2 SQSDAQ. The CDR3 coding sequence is TGTGCCAGCAGCTTACTCCGTGGGGAAGGGGGCAAAGAAAAACTGTTTTTT. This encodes CASSLLRGEGGKEKLFF.

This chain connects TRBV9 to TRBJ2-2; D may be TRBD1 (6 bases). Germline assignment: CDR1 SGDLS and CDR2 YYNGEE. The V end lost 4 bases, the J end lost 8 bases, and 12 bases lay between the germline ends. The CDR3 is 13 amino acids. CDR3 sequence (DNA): TGTGCCAGCAGCCTTACAGGGTTTGGGGAGCTGTTTTTT. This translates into CASSLTGFGELFF.

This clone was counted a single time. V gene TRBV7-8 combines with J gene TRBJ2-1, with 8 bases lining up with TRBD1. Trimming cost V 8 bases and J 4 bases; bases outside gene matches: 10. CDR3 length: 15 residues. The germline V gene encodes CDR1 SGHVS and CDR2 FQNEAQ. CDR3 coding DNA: TGTGCCAGCGTTCCCCCGGGACAGGAATACAATGAGCAGTTCTTC. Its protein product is CASVPPGQEYNEQFF. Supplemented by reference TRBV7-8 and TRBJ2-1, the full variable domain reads GAGVSQSPRYKVAKRGQDVALRCDPISGHVSLFWYQQALGQGPEFLTYFQNEAQLDKSGLPSDRFFAERPEGSVSTLKIQRTQQEDSAVYLCASVPPGQEYNEQFFGPGTRLTVL.

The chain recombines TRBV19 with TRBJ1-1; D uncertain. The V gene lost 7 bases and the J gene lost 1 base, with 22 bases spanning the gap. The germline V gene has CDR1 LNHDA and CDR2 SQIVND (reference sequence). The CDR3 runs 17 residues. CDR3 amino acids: CASIRPGPGSRNTEAFF. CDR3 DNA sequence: TGTGCCAGTATTAGACCGGGTCCCGGGTCCAGGAACACTGAAGCTTTCTTT.

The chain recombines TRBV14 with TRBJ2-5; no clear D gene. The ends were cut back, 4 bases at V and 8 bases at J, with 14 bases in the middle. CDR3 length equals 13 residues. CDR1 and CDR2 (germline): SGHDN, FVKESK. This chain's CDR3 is CASSPGPVATQYF. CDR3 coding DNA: TGTGCCAGCAGCCCGGGTCCCGTGGCCACCCAGTACTTC. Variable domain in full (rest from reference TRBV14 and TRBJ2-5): EAGVTQFPSHSVIEKGQTVTLRCDPISGHDNLYWYRRVMGKEIKFLLHFVKESKQDESGMPNNRFLAERTGGTYSTLKVQPAELEDSGVYFCASSPGPVATQYFGPGTRLLVL.

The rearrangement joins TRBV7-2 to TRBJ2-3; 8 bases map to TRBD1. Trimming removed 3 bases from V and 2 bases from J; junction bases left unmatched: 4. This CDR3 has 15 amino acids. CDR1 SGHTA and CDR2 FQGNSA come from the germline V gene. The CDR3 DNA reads TGTGCCAGCAGCTTGACAGGGGTTTACACAGATACGCAGTATTTT. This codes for CASSLTGVYTDTQYF.

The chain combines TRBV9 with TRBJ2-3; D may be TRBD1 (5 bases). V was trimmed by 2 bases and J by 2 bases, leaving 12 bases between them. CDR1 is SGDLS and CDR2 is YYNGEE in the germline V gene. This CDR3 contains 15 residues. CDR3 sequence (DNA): TGTGCCAGCAGCGTGAGCAGGGTCCCCACAGATACGCAGTATTTT. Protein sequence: CASSVSRVPTDTQYF.

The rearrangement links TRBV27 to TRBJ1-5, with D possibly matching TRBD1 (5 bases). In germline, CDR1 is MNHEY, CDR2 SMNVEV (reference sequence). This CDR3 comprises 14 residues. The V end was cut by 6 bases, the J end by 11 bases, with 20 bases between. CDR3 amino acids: CASRALGSGVTQHF. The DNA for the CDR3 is TGTGCCAGCAGAGCATTGGGTTCGGGGGTGACCCAGCATTTT.

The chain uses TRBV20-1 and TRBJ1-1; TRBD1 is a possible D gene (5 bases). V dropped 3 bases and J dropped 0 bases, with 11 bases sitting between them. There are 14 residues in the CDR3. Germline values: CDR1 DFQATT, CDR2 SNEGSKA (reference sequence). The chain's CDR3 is CSASRGIMNTEAFF. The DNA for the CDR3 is TGCAGTGCTAGTAGGGGCATCATGAACACTGAAGCTTTCTTT.

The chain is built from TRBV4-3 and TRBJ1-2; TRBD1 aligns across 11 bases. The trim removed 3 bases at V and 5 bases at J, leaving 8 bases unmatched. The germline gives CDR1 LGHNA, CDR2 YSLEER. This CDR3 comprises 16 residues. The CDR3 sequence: CASSHPGQGADYGYTF. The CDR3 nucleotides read TGCGCCAGCAGCCATCCTGGACAGGGGGCGGATTATGGCTACACCTTC.